A single sample gave rise to the 23 T cell receptor beta chains below, sequenced in a study of PD-1 blockade in classical Hodgkin lymphoma. Each patient experienced a relapse that followed autologous stem cell transplantation, and brentuximab vedotin exposure varied. The data were produced by immunoSEQ multiplex PCR, yet TCRdb's version contains in-frame clones alone and is incomplete. The table has 39,000 or so clones, around 86% seen once. Source: peripheral blood mononuclear cells (PBMCs), taken before the second cycle of nivolumab. The receptors originated from a human donor with classical Hodgkin lymphoma.

The chain employs TRBV28 and TRBJ2-5, with 9 bases lining up with TRBD2. This CDR3 spans 15 amino acids. V trimming: 9 bases; J trimming: 0 bases; junction bases outside the gene matches: 8. Germline V lookup: CDR1 MDHEN, CDR2 SYDVKM. The DNA for the CDR3 is TGTGCCAGTCAAGGACTAGCGACGTACCAAGAGACCCAGTACTTC. Residues: CASQGLATYQETQYF.

V usage is TRBV6-1 and J usage is TRBJ2-1; TRBD2 might be the D (7 bases). The CDR3 loop spans 14 amino acids. The V end lost 5 bases, the J end lost 3 bases, and 11 bases lay between the germline ends. Germline-derived CDR1 and CDR2 are MNHNS and SASEGT. CDR3 in amino acids: CASSKGGDYNEQFF. CDR3 coding DNA: TGTGCCAGCAGTAAGGGGGGGGACTACAATGAGCAGTTCTTC.

The chain is built from TRBV9 and TRBJ2-7; 8 nucleotides line up with TRBD2. Germline loops: CDR1 SGDLS, CDR2 YYNGEE. J lost 6 bases, V lost 0 bases, and 5 bases had no gene match. The CDR3 is 14 residues long. In DNA form, the CDR3 reads TGTGCCAGCAGCGTAGGGACTAGCCCCAGCGAGCAGTACTTC. Its protein product is CASSVGTSPSEQYF.

The chain uses TRBV21-1 and TRBJ1-5. TRBV21-1 is designated a pseudogene. The CDR3 extends over 15 amino acids. The CDR3 DNA is TGTGCCAGCACCAGCTCGCCGGGTCTTTGGCAGCCCCAGCATTTT. Amino acids: CASTSSPGLWQPQHF.

V is TRBV11-2 and J is TRBJ1-1, with D unclear. V was clipped by 5 bases and J by 4 bases, with 14 bases between them. This CDR3 spans 14 amino acids. Looked up from germline, CDR1 is SGHAT and CDR2 is FQNNGV. The CDR3 region is CASSPTSKGTEAFF. For the CDR3, the DNA is TGTGCCAGCAGCCCCACCTCAAAGGGCACTGAAGCTTTCTTT. Supplemented by reference TRBV11-2 and TRBJ1-1, the full variable domain reads EAGVAQSPRYKIIEKRQSVAFWCNPISGHATLYWYQQILGQGPKLLIQFQNNGVVDDSQLPKDRFSAERLKGVDSTLKIQPAKLEDSAVYLCASSPTSKGTEAFFGQGTRLTVV.

The chain has TRBV5-4 and TRBJ2-5, with TRBD1 identical over 7 bases. V shed 2 bases, J shed 5 bases, and the junction held 9 bases outside the gene matches. This CDR3 is 15 amino acids long. Germline V CDR1 and CDR2: SGHNT, YYREEE (reference sequence). In nucleotides, the CDR3 is TGTGCCAGCAGCTTCTCGCCAGGGGGAATCGAGACCCAGTACTTC. Its translation: CASSFSPGGIETQYF.

This sequence joins TRBV7-2 and TRBJ2-1; D call uncertain. Deletions cut 5 bases from V and 12 bases from J, with 14 bases between. CDR3 length equals 12 residues. Germline lookup yields CDR1 SGHTA and CDR2 FQGNSA. Here the CDR3 reads CASSPSIGWQFF. The CDR3 DNA is TGTGCCAGCAGCCCGAGTATCGGTTGGCAGTTCTTC.

This clone was counted once. The J gene is TRBJ2-2, the V gene TRBV10-2; TRBD1 matches at 9 bases. Germline CDR1 is WSHSY and CDR2 is SAAADI. The CDR3 contains 15 residues. Losses at the gene ends were 6 bases for V and 4 bases for J; bases not matched to a gene: 6. This CDR3 reads CASRRGQGGTGELFF. As DNA, the CDR3 is TGCGCCAGCAGGAGGGGACAGGGAGGCACCGGGGAGCTGTTTTTT.

The V gene is TRBV15, the J gene TRBJ2-1; 7 bases line up with TRBD2. CDR3 length equals 20 residues. The germline gives CDR1 LNHNV, CDR2 YYDKDF (reference sequence). Losses at the gene ends were 0 bases for V and 5 bases for J; bases not matched to a gene: 19. The CDR3 nucleotides read TGTGCCACCAGCAGAGATAGCCCCCTCTTTGGTCTAGCGGTGGACAATGAGCAGTTCTTC. It is translated as CATSRDSPLFGLAVDNEQFF.

The CDR3 protein is CASSFQQGGEQYF. DNA for the CDR3: TGCGCCAGCAGCTTCCAACAGGGGGGCGAGCAGTACTTC. J is TRBJ2-7 and V is TRBV5-1, with 8 bases lining up with TRBD1. The CDR3 is made up of 13 amino acids. Germline V gene sequence: CDR1 SGHRS, CDR2 YFSETQ. J lost 6 bases, V lost 2 bases, and 4 bases had no gene match.

This rearrangement joins TRBV5-1 to TRBJ2-5; D uncertain. V was cut by 5 bases and J by 1 base, with 9 bases left in between. CDR1 is SGHRS and CDR2 is YFSETQ in the germline V gene. The CDR3 covers 13 residues. The CDR3 sequence is CASRDGIQETQYF. The CDR3 DNA sequence: TGCGCCAGCAGAGACGGAATCCAAGAGACCCAGTACTTC. Together with reference TRBV5-1 and TRBJ2-5, the CDR3 gives the full variable domain: KAGVTQTPRYLIKTRGQQVTLSCSPISGHRSVSWYQQTPGQGLQFLFEYFSETQRNKGNFPGRFSGRQFSNSRSEMNVSTLELGDSALYLCASRDGIQETQYFGPGTRLLVL.

The genes are TRBV5-1 and TRBJ2-1; 8 positions agree with TRBD2. Germline V gene data show CDR1 as SGHRS and CDR2 as YFSETQ. The CDR3 has 17 amino acids. V shed 2 bases and J 7 bases; nucleotides not matched to a gene: 14. The CDR3 nucleotides read TGCGCCAGCAGCTTCGGCGACGGGACACCGGGAGGGAATGAGCAGTTCTTC. Its translation is CASSFGDGTPGGNEQFF.

This clone was observed a single time. The gene calls are TRBV5-1 and TRBJ2-5, with D perhaps TRBD1 (6 bases). CDR3 length: 14 amino acids. V was pared by 4 bases and J by 5 bases, with 15 bases between. CDR1 is SGHRS and CDR2 is YFSETQ in the germline V gene. The CDR3 reads CASSPTGPKETQYF. CDR3 DNA sequence: TGCGCCAGCAGCCCGACAGGCCCCAAGGAGACCCAGTACTTC.

The CDR3: CASSLEAGGQGRTEAFF. In DNA, the CDR3 is TGTGCCAGCAGCTTAGAGGCGGGGGGACAGGGAAGGACTGAAGCTTTCTTT. The chain joins TRBV7-6 to TRBJ1-1; 9 nucleotides agree with TRBD1. CDR3 size: 17 residues. CDR1 SGHVS and CDR2 FNYEAQ come from the germline V gene. Losses at the gene ends were 1 base for V and 5 bases for J; bases not matched to a gene: 11.

The rearrangement uses TRBV9 and TRBJ1-2; D is unresolved. The CDR3 loop spans 15 amino acids. Deletions cut 4 bases from V and 2 bases from J, with 15 bases between. Germline CDR1 is SGDLS and CDR2 is YYNGEE. The CDR3, as DNA: TGTGCCAGCAGCCCAGAGACGCGGGGAAACTATGGCTACACCTTC. Amino acids: CASSPETRGNYGYTF.

V gene TRBV9 combines with J gene TRBJ2-7; D possibly uses TRBD1 or TRBD2 (5 bases each). This CDR3 spans 14 amino acids. Germline V gene sequence: CDR1 SGDLS, CDR2 YYNGEE. Trimming left V 3 bases short and J 2 bases short, with 12 bases between. The CDR3 spells CASSEGTVPYEQYF. The CDR3 region has the DNA TGTGCCAGCAGCGAAGGGACGGTGCCCTACGAGCAGTACTTC.

The V and J genes are TRBV11-2 and TRBJ2-7, with D hard to call. The germline CDR1 and CDR2 sequences are SGHAT and FQNNGV. CDR3 size: 15 residues. Trimming took 3 bases from V and 0 from J, leaving 12 bases between them. This CDR3 is CASSFTPGSSYEQYF. The DNA of the CDR3 is TGTGCCAGCAGCTTCACACCTGGAAGCTCCTACGAGCAGTACTTC.

The chain carries TRBV7-9 and TRBJ2-7; no reliable D call. The ends were cut back, 2 bases at V and 6 bases at J, with 17 bases in the middle. The CDR3 contains 15 residues. CDR1 SEHNR and CDR2 FQNEAQ come from the germline V gene (reference sequence). CDR3 coding DNA: TGTGCCAGCAGCTTATTCCGGATCCGAGAATCCGAGCAGTACTTC. Translation gives CASSLFRIRESEQYF.

The chain links TRBV7-3 to TRBJ2-1, with 10 positions matching TRBD2. The germline gives CDR1 SGHTA, CDR2 FQGTGA. The J segment lost 5 bases and the V segment lost 3 bases, leaving 4 bases of the junction unmatched. The CDR3 covers 15 residues. The CDR3 nucleotides read TGTGCCAGCAGCTTGAGACTAGCGGGCCACAATGAGCAGTTCTTC. Translation: CASSLRLAGHNEQFF. Using reference TRBV7-3 and TRBJ2-1 for the parts outside the CDR3, the full variable domain is GAGVSQTPSNKVTEKGKYVELRCDPISGHTALYWYRQSLGQGPEFLIYFQGTGAADDSGLPNDRFFAVRPEGSVSTLKIQRTERGDSAVYLCASSLRLAGHNEQFFGPGTRLTVL.

The chain couples TRBV10-3 to TRBJ2-1; a weak D match, TRBD1 (6 bases). Trimming shortened V by 7 bases and J by 9 bases, and 22 bases separated the two germline ends. The CDR3 loop spans 15 amino acids. Germline loops: CDR1 ENHRY, CDR2 SYGVKD. The CDR3 reads CAINPKGGRVSEQFF. The CDR3 coding sequence is TGTGCCATCAACCCGAAAGGGGGAAGAGTTAGTGAGCAGTTCTTC.

This clone was recorded a few times. The chain joins TRBV9 to TRBJ2-6; 12 positions match TRBD2. Per the germline V gene, CDR1 is SGDLS and CDR2 is YYNGEE. V trimming: 4 bases; J trimming: 0 bases; junction bases outside the gene matches: 5. There are 18 residues in the CDR3. CDR3 coding DNA: TGTGCCAGCAGCCACGGACTAGCGGGGCCCTCTGGGGCCAACGTCCTGACTTTC. Its protein is CASSHGLAGPSGANVLTF.

In its sample, this clone was seen once. Lacking the conserved final phenylalanine or tryptophan, this CDR3 likely reflects a read error. The limits of the CDR3 on the DNA are not certain, so only TCRdb's listed CDR3 is given. V usage is TRBV27 and J usage is TRBJ1-5. CDR1 and CDR2 (germline): MNHEY, SMNVEV (reference sequence). The CDR3 length equals 10 residues, ends included. This CDR3 reads CASSSPNCLR.

The CDR3 sequence: CASSQAGNQPQHF. The CDR3 coding sequence is TGTGCCAGCTCACAGGCTGGAAATCAGCCCCAGCATTTT. The chain couples TRBV18 to TRBJ1-5; D unresolved. V shed 4 bases and J shed 4 bases, with 8 bases lying between them. Germline lookup yields CDR1 KGHSH and CDR2 LQKENI. The CDR3 consists of 13 residues.